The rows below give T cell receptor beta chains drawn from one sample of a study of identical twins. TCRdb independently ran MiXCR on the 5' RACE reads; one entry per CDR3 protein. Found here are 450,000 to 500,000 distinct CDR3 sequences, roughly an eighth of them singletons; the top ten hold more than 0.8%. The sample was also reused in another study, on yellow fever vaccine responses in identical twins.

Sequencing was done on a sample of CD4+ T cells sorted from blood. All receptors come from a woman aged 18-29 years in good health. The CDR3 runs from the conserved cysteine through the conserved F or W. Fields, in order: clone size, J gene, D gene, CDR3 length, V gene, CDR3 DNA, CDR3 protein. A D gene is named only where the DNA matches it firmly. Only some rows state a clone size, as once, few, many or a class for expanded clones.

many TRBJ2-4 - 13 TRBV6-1 TGTGCCAGCAGTGAAACCTCGGGCAACCTTCAGTACTTC CASSETSGNLQYF
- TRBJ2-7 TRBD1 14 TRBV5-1 TGCGCCAGCAGCCTTAGACAGGGGTTCTACGAGCAGTACTTC CASSLRQGFYEQYF
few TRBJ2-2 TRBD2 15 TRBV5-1 TGCGCCAGCAGCGAACTAGCGGGGAACACCGGGGAGCTGTTTTTT CASSELAGNTGELFF
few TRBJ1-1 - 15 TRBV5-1 TGCGCCAGCAGCTTGTATGGCACCGGGAACACTGAAGCTTTCTTT CASSLYGTGNTEAFF
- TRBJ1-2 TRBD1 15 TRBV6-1 TGTGCCAGCAGTGAGGGACAGGGTAGTGGCTATGGCTACACCTTC CASSEGQGSGYGYTF
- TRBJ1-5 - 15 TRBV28 TGTGCCAGCAGTTTTCCGGCAGGTAGCAATCAGCCCCAGCATTTT CASSFPAGSNQPQHF
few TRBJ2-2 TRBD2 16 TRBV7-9 TGTGCCAGCAGCGGACTAGCGGGGCCGCGGGTCGGGGAGCTGTTTTTT CASSGLAGPRVGELFF
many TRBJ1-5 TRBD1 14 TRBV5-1 TGCGCCAGCAGCGAGGGACAGAAGAATCAGCCCCAGCATTTT CASSEGQKNQPQHF
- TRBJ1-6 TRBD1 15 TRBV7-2 TGTGCCAGCAGCCTAATAGGACAGGGCAAATCACCCCTCCACTTT CASSLIGQGKSPLHF
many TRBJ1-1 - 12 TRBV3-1 TGTGCCAGCAGCCAAGTGTCAGAGAAAGCTTTCTTT CASSQVSEKAFF
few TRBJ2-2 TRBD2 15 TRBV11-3 TGTGCCAGCAGCTTGGAGACTAGCGGGAACAGGGAGCTGTTTTTT CASSLETSGNRELFF
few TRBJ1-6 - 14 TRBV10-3 TGTGCCATCAGCAATTTCGGGGCTAATTCACCCCTCCACTTT CAISNFGANSPLHF
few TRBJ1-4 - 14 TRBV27 TGTGCCAGCAGCCTAGCGGGGACCAATGAAAAACTGTTTTTT CASSLAGTNEKLFF
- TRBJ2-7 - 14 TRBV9 TGTGCCAGCAGCGTAGGTTTCAGCTCCTACGAGCAGTACTTC CASSVGFSSYEQYF
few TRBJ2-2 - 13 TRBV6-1 TGTGCCACACAGACCAGCCGGGGCGGGGAGCTGTTTTTT CATQTSRGGELFF
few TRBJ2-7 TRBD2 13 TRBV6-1 TGTGCCAGCGCCGTAGCGGGAGGGTACGAGCAGTACTTC CASAVAGGYEQYF
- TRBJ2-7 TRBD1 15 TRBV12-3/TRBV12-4 TGTGCCAGCAGTTTAACTCCCACAGGGGGCAACGAGCAGTACTTC CASSLTPTGGNEQYF
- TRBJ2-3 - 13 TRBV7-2 TGTGCCAGCAGGCGGGCCAACACAGATACGCAGTATTTT CASRRANTDTQYF
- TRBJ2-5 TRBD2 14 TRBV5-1 TGCGCCAGCAGCCACGGACTAGCGGGGGGTACCCAGTACTTC CASSHGLAGGTQYF
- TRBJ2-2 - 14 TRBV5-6 TGTGCCAGCAGCTTGTCGATGGGGGACGGGGAGCTGTTTTTT CASSLSMGDGELFF
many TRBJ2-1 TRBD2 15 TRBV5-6 TGTGCCAGCAGCATAGAAGGACTAGGTAACAATGAGCAGTTCTTC CASSIEGLGNNEQFF
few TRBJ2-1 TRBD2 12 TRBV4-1 TGCGCCAGCAGCCCGCTAGCGGGCAAACAGTTCTTC CASSPLAGKQFF
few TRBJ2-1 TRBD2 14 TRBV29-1 TGCAGCGCCGCACTAGCGGGAGGGCCTGGTGAGCAGTTCTTC CSAALAGGPGEQFF
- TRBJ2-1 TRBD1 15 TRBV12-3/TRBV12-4 TGTGCCAGCAGTCCGCGGACAGGGGACTACAATGAGCAGTTCTTC CASSPRTGDYNEQFF
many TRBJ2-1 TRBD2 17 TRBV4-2 TGTGCCAGCAGCCAAGATGCGGGGGGGATAAACTACAATGAGCAGTTCTTC CASSQDAGGINYNEQFF
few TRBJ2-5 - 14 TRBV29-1 TGCAGCGCTGGATGGGCTACAGTCGGAGAGACCCAGTACTTC CSAGWATVGETQYF
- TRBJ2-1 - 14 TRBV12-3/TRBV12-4 TGTGCCAGCAGTTTAGGGATCGGACACAATGAGCAGTTCTTC CASSLGIGHNEQFF
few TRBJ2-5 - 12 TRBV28 TGTGCCAGCAGAATCCCAGAGGAGACCCAGTACTTC CASRIPEETQYF
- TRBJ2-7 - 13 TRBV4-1 TGCGCCAGCAGCCATCCCGAATCCTACGAGCAGTACTTC CASSHPESYEQYF
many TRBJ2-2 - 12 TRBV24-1 TGTGCCATCCAGAAGAACACCGGGGAGCTGTTTTTT CAIQKNTGELFF
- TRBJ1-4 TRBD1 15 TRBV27 TGTGCCAGCAGTTCGCTCGACAGGGTTAATGAAAAACTGTTTTTT CASSSLDRVNEKLFF
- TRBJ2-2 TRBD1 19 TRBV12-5 TGTGCTAGTGGTTTGGCAAAAAAGGACAGGGGGCGCGCCACCGGGGAGCTGTTTTTT CASGLAKKDRGRATGELFF
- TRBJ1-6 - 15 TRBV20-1 TGCAGTGCTAGAGTCCCTCCCGGAATGAATTCACCCCTCCACTTT CSARVPPGMNSPLHF
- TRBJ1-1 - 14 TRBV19 TGTGCCAGTAGAGGGCAGGCATCCAACACTGAAGCTTTCTTT CASRGQASNTEAFF
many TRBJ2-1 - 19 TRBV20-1 TGCAGTGCGACGTACCTTACAGGGATTCATATAAGCTCCTACAATGAGCAGTTCTTC CSATYLTGIHISSYNEQFF
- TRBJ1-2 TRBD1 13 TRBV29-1 TGCAGCGTCGAGACAGGGTGGGGGTATGGCTACACCTTC CSVETGWGYGYTF
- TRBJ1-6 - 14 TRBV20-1 TGCAGTGCACGAGCCGGCTCCTATAATTCACCCCTCCACTTT CSARAGSYNSPLHF
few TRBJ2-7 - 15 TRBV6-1 TGTGCCAGCAACCCAAACACGGAGGGATTCTACGAGCAGTACTTC CASNPNTEGFYEQYF
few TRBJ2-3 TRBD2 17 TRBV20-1 TGCAGTGCTAGAGATTTCGGGACTAGCGGGATCGCAGATACGCAGTATTTT CSARDFGTSGIADTQYF
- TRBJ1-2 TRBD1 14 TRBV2 TGTGCCACCACCCGGACAGGTTCTCCCGGTGGCTACACCTTC CATTRTGSPGGYTF
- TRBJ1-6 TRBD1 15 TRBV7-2 TGTGCCAGCAGCTTAGATAACAGGGGTAATTCACCCCTCCACTTT CASSLDNRGNSPLHF
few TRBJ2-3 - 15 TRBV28 TGTGCCAGCTCCTCACCCCGGGGGTCCACAGATACGCAGTATTTT CASSSPRGSTDTQYF
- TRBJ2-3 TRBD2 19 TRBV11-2 TGTGCCAGCAGCTTAATTCCCGAGAGACTAGCGGGAGTCGCAGATACGCAGTATTTT CASSLIPERLAGVADTQYF
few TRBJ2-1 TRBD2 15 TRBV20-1 TGCAGTGCTGCCTCCATAGCGGGAGTAGGGAGTGAGCAGTTCTTC CSAASIAGVGSEQFF
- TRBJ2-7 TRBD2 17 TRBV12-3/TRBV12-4 TGTGCCAGCAGTTTGAGTAGGGGGACTAGCGCAGCCTACGAGCAGTACTTC CASSLSRGTSAAYEQYF
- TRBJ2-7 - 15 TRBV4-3 TGCGCCAGCAGCCGAACCCTTAGCGAGGGGCACGAGCAGTACTTC CASSRTLSEGHEQYF
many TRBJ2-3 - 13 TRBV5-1 TGCGCCAGCAGCCCGGCCGGGGCAAATACGCAGTATTTT CASSPAGANTQYF
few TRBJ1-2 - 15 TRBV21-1 TGTGCCAGCACCTCAGGGGGGCGCTTAAGGAATGGCTACACCTTC CASTSGGRLRNGYTF
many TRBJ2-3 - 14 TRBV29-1 TGCAGCGTTATAGTTCGAGTTATGGCAGATACGCAGTATTTT CSVIVRVMADTQYF
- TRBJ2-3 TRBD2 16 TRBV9 TGTGCCAGCACCCGGACTAGCGGGGGGGGTTTGGATACGCAGTATTTT CASTRTSGGGLDTQYF
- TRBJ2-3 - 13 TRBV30 TGTGCCTCGACAGAGGGGAGGACGGATACGCAGTATTTT CASTEGRTDTQYF
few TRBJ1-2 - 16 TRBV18 TGTGCCAGCTCACCTACGAAGGGCACCACTTTGGGTGGCTACACCTTC CASSPTKGTTLGGYTF
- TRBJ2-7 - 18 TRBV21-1 - CASSKLVVASGNSYEQYF
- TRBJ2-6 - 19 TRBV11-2 TGTGCCAGCAGCCCCATTAGTGGGCCCATCCTCTCTGGGGCCAACGTCCTGACTTTC CASSPISGPILSGANVLTF
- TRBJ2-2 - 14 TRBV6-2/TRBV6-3 TGTGCCAGCAGCAACTCCCCAACCACCGGGGAGCTGTTTTTT CASSNSPTTGELFF